The rows below give T cell receptor beta chains drawn from one sample of a study of cytomegalovirus exposure and HLA in healthy donors. Sequenced by immunoSEQ multiplex PCR; TCRdb stores in-frame clones only, minus some. The sample has about 220,000 clones, around 75% seen once. Sample: PBMCs. Receptors originate from a woman in her thirties in good health and CMV-seronegative. The CDR3 runs from the conserved cysteine through the conserved F or W. A D gene is named only where the DNA matches it firmly. Clone size is stated in some rows and not others, as once, few, many or a class when expanded.

>TRBJ1-5|.|TRBV10-3|.|13
TGTGCCATCCGCGGGGATAGCAATCAGCCCCAGCATTTT
CAIRGDSNQPQHF
>TRBJ1-1|.|TRBV29-1|.|14
TGCAGCGTTGTGCAGGGCGAACTAAACACTGAAGCTTTCTTT
CSVVQGELNTEAFF
>TRBJ1-1|.|TRBV7-3|.|14
TGTGCCAGCAGCCCCGAGGCGGGGAACACTGAAGCTTTCTTT
CASSPEAGNTEAFF
>TRBJ1-2|TRBD1|TRBV4-1|few|17
TGCGCCAGCAGCCAAGATTTCGGGGCAGGGGGCGCGTCTGGCTACTCCTTC
CASSQDFGAGGASGYSF
>TRBJ1-1|.|TRBV7-3|.|13
TGTGCCAGCAGCTTTAACAGAAACACTGAAGCTTTCTTT
CASSFNRNTEAFF
>TRBJ2-7|.|TRBV7-6|.|15
TGTGCCAGCAGCTTATTCGCAGGGATATCCTACGAGCAGTACTTC
CASSLFAGISYEQYF
>TRBJ1-2|.|TRBV7-3|.|14
TGTGCCAGCAGCTGGAGAGAAGAGGCGGTTGGCTACACCTTC
CASSWREEAVGYTF
>TRBJ2-2|.|TRBV9|.|14
TGTGCCAGCAGCGACCCCCCCGGTACCGGGGAGCTGTTTTTT
CASSDPPGTGELFF
>TRBJ2-3|.|TRBV6-1|.|15
TGTGCCAGCAGTGGGTCAGACAGGTCACGCCCACTCCAGTATTTT
CASSGSDRSRPLQYF
>TRBJ1-1|.|TRBV6-5|.|16
TGTGCCAGCAGTTACTCTCTTTCCAAGCAGGGACACGAAGCTTTCTTT
CASSYSLSKQGHEAFF
>TRBJ2-1|TRBD2|TRBV9|once|15
TGTGCCAGCAGCGTCGGTAGCGGGGGGCCCCATGAGCAGTTCTTC
CASSVGSGGPHEQFF
>TRBJ2-5|.|TRBV7-9|.|11
TGTGCCAGCTCCTACGGGGAGACCCAGTACTTC
CASSYGETQYF
>TRBJ1-1|TRBD1|TRBV5-4|.|17
TGTGCCAGCAGGCCGTCCGGGACAGGGACGATGAACACTGAAGCTTTCTTT
CASRPSGTGTMNTEAFF
>TRBJ1-6|.|TRBV6-5|.|15
TGTGCCAGCAGTCCCCCGGGTGGTCAGAATTCACCCCTCCACTTT
CASSPPGGQNSPLHF
>TRBJ2-7|TRBD1|TRBV6-5|.|15
TGTGCCAGCAGTTACTCGACAGGGATCACCTACGAGCAGTACTTC
CASSYSTGITYEQYF
>TRBJ2-7|TRBD2|TRBV6-5|.|15
TGTGCCAGCAGTTACTCGCGGGGACTAACCTACGAGCAGTACTTC
CASSYSRGLTYEQYF
>TRBJ2-5|TRBD1|TRBV6-5|.|13
TGTGCCAGCAGTTCTGACAGGGAAGAGACCCAGTACTTC
CASSSDREETQYF
>TRBJ1-2|.|TRBV7-9|.|15
TGTGCCAGCAGCTTAGAGCCACGGGGGATCTATGGCTACACCTTC
CASSLEPRGIYGYTF
>TRBJ2-1|.|TRBV7-9|.|14
TGTGCCAGCAGCTCCTTATTCCAGGGCGATGAGCAGTTCTTC
CASSSLFQGDEQFF
>TRBJ2-4|TRBD2|TRBV19|.|17
TGTGCCAGTAGTAACCTCCGGACTAGCGGAGCCAAAAACATTCAGTACTTC
CASSNLRTSGAKNIQYF
>TRBJ2-7|.|TRBV19|.|12
TGTGCCAGTAGTAATCAGGGATGGGAGCAGTACTTC
CASSNQGWEQYF
>TRBJ2-3|TRBD2|TRBV5-3|.|18
TGTGCCAGAAGCCTCCCGGGACTAGCGGGAGAAAGGAGAGATACGCAGTATTTT
CARSLPGLAGERRDTQYF
>TRBJ1-1|.|TRBV6-5|few|11
TGTGCCAGCAGACAGTACACTGAAGCTTTCTTT
CASRQYTEAFF
>TRBJ1-4|.|TRBV11-2|.|14
TGTGCCAGCAGCTTAGCCGGTCGTAATGAAAAACTGTTTTTT
CASSLAGRNEKLFF
>TRBJ2-1|TRBD2|TRBV14|.|20
TGTGCCAGCAGCCAGTTCCCCCTCGGGACTACCATAGGTAGAAACAATGAGCAGTTCTTC
CASSQFPLGTTIGRNNEQFF
>TRBJ2-1|TRBD2|TRBV7-8|.|16
TGTGCCAGCAGCTTAGCGGGACCGGGACTAGGGAATGAGCAGTTCTTC
CASSLAGPGLGNEQFF
>TRBJ2-2|TRBD2|TRBV30|.|22
TGTGCCTGGAGTTCCTCTTACCAGAGGACAGGGGTGGGACTAGCGGGAACCGGGGAGCTGTTTTTT
CAWSSSYQRTGVGLAGTGELFF
>TRBJ2-1|TRBD2|TRBV27|.|15
TGTGCCAGCAGTTCCGGGGGGGCGGCCTACAATGAGCAGTTCTTC
CASSSGGAAYNEQFF
>TRBJ2-3|.|TRBV5-4|.|13
TGCGCCAGCAGCCTCATGGGGCTTGATACGCAGTATTTT
CASSLMGLDTQYF
>TRBJ2-3|.|TRBV9|few|16
TGTGCCAGCAGTGCTACGAGGGAGACCTACACAGATACGCAGTATTTT
CASSATRETYTDTQYF
>TRBJ1-2|.|TRBV10-1|.|13
TGCGCCAGCAGTGAGGGGACTGACTATGGCTACACCTTC
CASSEGTDYGYTF
>TRBJ2-7|TRBD1|TRBV6-6|once|14
TGTGCCAGCAGTTACGGACAGGGGGACTACGAGCAGTACTTC
CASSYGQGDYEQYF
>TRBJ1-2|.|TRBV6-6|.|15
TGTGCCAGTCTGTTCACAAGGAATGGACTCTATGGCTACACCTTC
CASLFTRNGLYGYTF
>TRBJ1-4|.|TRBV7-9|.|14
TGTTCCAGCAGCTTAGGGCTAGGCGACGAAAAACTGTTTTTT
CSSSLGLGDEKLFF
>TRBJ1-5|TRBD1|TRBV5-8|.|15
TGTGCCAGCAGCTTGTGGGACAGGCCTAATCAGCCCCAGCATTTT
CASSLWDRPNQPQHF
>TRBJ2-7|.|TRBV18|.|13
TGTGCCAGCTCACCAAGGGGAACCTACGAGCAGTACTTC
CASSPRGTYEQYF
>TRBJ1-5|TRBD1|TRBV30|few|15
TGTGCCTGGAGGGGGACAGCATATAGCAATCAGCCCCAGCATTTT
CAWRGTAYSNQPQHF
>TRBJ2-5|TRBD2|TRBV2|.|14
TGTGCCAGCAGGCCGGGACTAGCGGGGCGGGAGCAGTACTTC
CASRPGLAGREQYF
>TRBJ2-3|TRBD2|TRBV5-4|.|17
TGTGCCAGCAGCGCGAGACTAGCGGGGGCCTCCACAGATACGCAGTATTTT
CASSARLAGASTDTQYF
>TRBJ2-1|TRBD2|TRBV29-1|.|14
TGCAGCGTTGAGGTTGCCATGGGGGGGAATGAGCAGTTCTTC
CSVEVAMGGNEQFF
>TRBJ1-2|TRBD1|TRBV28|.|12
TGTGCCAGCAGTTTAGGGACAGGGAGCTACACCTTC
CASSLGTGSYTF